One and the same sample provided the 30 T cell receptor beta chains below, sequenced in a study of blood T cell repertoires in COVID-19. Using immunoSEQ multiplex PCR, the repertoire was profiled, and TCRdb retains in-frame clones only, with some absent. The sample carries over 400,000 clones, over 75% recorded once. Sample: peripheral blood. Receptors were obtained from a human donor in a cohort sampled during active COVID-19.

The chain recombines TRBV6-5 with TRBJ1-1; D unresolved. This CDR3 spans 13 amino acids. In germline, CDR1 is MNHEY, CDR2 SVGAGI. The V gene lost 6 bases and the J gene lost 6 bases, with 14 bases spanning the gap. The DNA for the CDR3 is TGTGCCAGCAGGCCCGGGGTGGAGGCTGAAGCTTTCTTT. Its translation is CASRPGVEAEAFF.

V and J are TRBV19 and TRBJ1-2, with D uncertain. The V and J ends lost 0 bases and 5 bases respectively, with 16 bases between them. There are 16 residues in the CDR3. Germline CDR1 and CDR2: LNHDA and SQIVND (reference sequence). CDR3 nucleotide sequence: TGTGCCAGTAGTATAGATCTACGGTGGCAGACTTATGGCTACACCTTC. As protein: CASSIDLRWQTYGYTF.

In this sample, this clone turned up once. The chain combines TRBV10-3 with TRBJ2-3; 10 bases line up with TRBD2. There are 16 residues in the CDR3. V gave up 0 bases and J gave up 4 bases; unmatched junction bases: 4. The V gene's germline CDR1 is ENHRY and CDR2 SYGVKD. The CDR3 is CAISESELAGPDTQYF. The CDR3 nucleotides read TGTGCCATCAGTGAGTCGGAACTAGCGGGACCAGATACGCAGTATTTT.

The sample holds many counts of this clone. This chain uses TRBV5-6 with TRBJ1-4; TRBD1 aligns across 12 bases. Germline V CDR1 and CDR2: SGHDT, YYEEEE. The CDR3 contains 17 residues. V lost 5 bases and J lost 5; bases outside the gene matches: 10. The CDR3 loop is CASSFGTGGQGNEKLFF. The CDR3 coding sequence is TGTGCCAGCAGTTTTGGGACAGGGGGCCAAGGGAATGAAAAACTGTTTTTT. Full variable domain (outside the CDR3, taken from reference TRBV5-6 and TRBJ1-4): DAGVTQSPTHLIKTRGQQVTLRCSPKSGHDTVSWYQQALGQGPQFIFQYYEEEERQRGNFPDRFSGHQFPNYSSELNVNALLLGDSALYLCASSFGTGGQGNEKLFFGSGTQLSVL.

This chain links TRBV6-5 with TRBJ1-1; the D gene is possibly TRBD1 (6 bases). The CDR3 loop spans 13 amino acids. Trimming removed 5 bases from V and 5 bases from J, with 12 bases in between. Germline loops: CDR1 MNHEY, CDR2 SVGAGI. CDR3 in amino acids: CASSMDSRTEAFF. The CDR3 DNA reads as TGTGCCAGCAGTATGGACAGTCGTACTGAAGCTTTCTTT.

V and J are TRBV30 and TRBJ2-2, with 11 bases lining up with TRBD2. V was clipped by 0 bases and J by 6 bases; unmatched bases: 3. Germline V lookup: CDR1 GTSNPN, CDR2 SVGIG (reference sequence). The CDR3 spans 15 residues. CDR3 protein: CAWSVQLAGAGELFF. In DNA, the CDR3 is TGTGCCTGGAGTGTACAACTAGCGGGAGCCGGGGAGCTGTTTTTT.

The chain has TRBV11-2 and TRBJ2-1; 14 positions agree with TRBD2. This CDR3 is built from 18 residues. Germline V lookup: CDR1 SGHAT, CDR2 FQNNGV. V was clipped by 5 bases and J by 6 bases; unmatched bases: 12. The CDR3 protein is CASSKLPGLAGEGNEQFF. The CDR3 DNA follows: TGTGCCAGCAGCAAACTCCCGGGACTAGCGGGAGAAGGCAATGAGCAGTTCTTC.

The chain combines TRBV30 with TRBJ2-5; 14 nucleotides match TRBD2. The CDR3 totals 16 residues. J lost 2 bases, V lost 2 bases, and 4 bases had no gene match. Germline loops: CDR1 GTSNPN, CDR2 SVGIG (reference sequence). CDR3 in DNA: TGTGCCTGGAGTCCCGGACTAGCGGGAGGACAAGAGACCCAGTACTTC. As protein: CAWSPGLAGGQETQYF. Drawing the rest from reference TRBV30 and TRBJ2-5, the complete variable domain is SQTIHQWPATLVQPVGSPLSLECTVEGTSNPNLYWYRQAAGRGLQLLFYSVGIGQISSEVPQNLSASRPQDRQFILSSKKLLLSDSGFYLCAWSPGLAGGQETQYFGPGTRLLVL.

The rearrangement joins TRBV7-8 to TRBJ1-5; D may be TRBD1 (5 bases). The V end was cut by 1 base, the J end by 1 base, with 11 bases between. The CDR3 spans 16 residues. The V gene's germline CDR1 is SGHVS and CDR2 FQNEAQ. CDR3 sequence (DNA): TGTGCCAGCAGCTTAGAAGGGGTGGGAAGCAATCAGCCCCAGCATTTT. Translated, it gives CASSLEGVGSNQPQHF.

J is TRBJ2-5 and V is TRBV9, with TRBD2 identical over 10 bases. Per germline, CDR1 SGDLS and CDR2 YYNGEE. V lost 0 bases, J lost 0 bases, and 20 bases stayed unmatched. The CDR3 is 22 amino acids. The CDR3 DNA sequence: TGTGCCAGCAGCGTAGGACTAGCGGGTCGGGGAATATCCTTTAGGTACCAAGAGACCCAGTACTTC. This translates into CASSVGLAGRGISFRYQETQYF.

This clone appeared once. V and J are TRBV11-3 and TRBJ2-1; a weak D match, TRBD1 (6 bases). V lost 7 bases and J lost 5, with 12 bases in between. From germline, CDR1 is SGHNT and CDR2 YENEEA. CDR3 length equals 13 residues. CDR3 sequence: CASKGQAHNEQFF. DNA for the CDR3: TGTGCCAGCAAGGGACAAGCTCACAATGAGCAGTTCTTC.

This chain uses TRBV9 with TRBJ2-5, with 8 bases that match TRBD2. V gave up 0 bases and J gave up 5 bases; unmatched junction bases: 12. Germline V CDR1 and CDR2: SGDLS, YYNGEE. The length of the CDR3 is 17 residues. CDR3 protein: CASSVGASGSHSETQYF. CDR3 DNA: TGTGCCAGCAGCGTAGGGGCTAGCGGGTCCCATTCGGAGACCCAGTACTTC.

Here the CDR3 DNA reads TGTGCCAGCAGCTTAGGCAGGGTCCCGAACACTGAAGCTTTCTTT. It translates to CASSLGRVPNTEAFF. The chain combines TRBV7-3 with TRBJ1-1; D possibly corresponds to TRBD1 (5 bases). V was cut by 2 bases and J by 1 base, with 11 bases left in between. The CDR3 has 15 residues. Germline V lookup: CDR1 SGHTA, CDR2 FQGTGA.

The chain joins TRBV7-2 to TRBJ2-2; tentatively, D is TRBD2 (5 bases). Germline loops: CDR1 SGHTA, CDR2 FQGNSA. Trimming removed 4 bases at V and 5 bases at J, with 11 bases between. There are 14 residues in the CDR3. DNA for the CDR3: TGTGCCAGCAGCTACGAGGGCCGGACCGGGGAGCTGTTTTTT. Translating it yields CASSYEGRTGELFF.

The chain is built from TRBV27 and TRBJ1-1; D remains unclear. Germline V gives CDR1 MNHEY, CDR2 SMNVEV (reference sequence). V was pared by 6 bases and J by 2 bases, with 13 bases between. The CDR3 length is 14 residues. The CDR3 reads CASRSAGFNTEAFF. CDR3 nucleotides: TGTGCCAGCAGATCCGCGGGGTTTAACACTGAAGCTTTCTTT.

DNA for the CDR3: TGTGCCAGCGGGAACTCCGGGACAGGGGGCTCCTACGAGCAGTACTTC. Translating gives CASGNSGTGGSYEQYF. V is TRBV2 and J is TRBJ2-7; 11 bases map to TRBD1. The CDR3 sequence is 16 residues long. CDR1 SNHLY and CDR2 FYNNEI come from the germline V gene. Trimming took 8 bases from V and 0 from J; bases not matched to a gene: 9. Based on the CDR3 plus reference TRBV2 and TRBJ2-7, the full variable domain is EPEVTQTPSHQVTQMGQEVILRCVPISNHLYFYWYRQILGQKVEFLVSFYNNEISEKSEIFDDQFSVERPDGSNFTLKIRSTKLEDSAMYFCASGNSGTGGSYEQYFGPGTRLTVT.

The J gene is TRBJ1-1, the V gene TRBV7-2, with 7 positions matching TRBD1. The J segment lost 11 bases and the V segment lost 3 bases, leaving 6 bases of the junction unmatched. This CDR3 contains 12 residues. Germline V lookup: CDR1 SGHTA, CDR2 FQGNSA. The DNA of the CDR3 is TGTGCCAGCAGCTTTATGAGACAGGGCGCTTTCTTT. Protein: CASSFMRQGAFF.

This clone occurred a few times. At one end the junction does not follow the germline gene, possibly because of a read error. The genes are TRBV20-1 and TRBJ1-2, with D hard to call. The germline CDR1 and CDR2 sequences are DFQATT and SNEGSKA (reference sequence). This CDR3 region has 8 residues. Here the CDR3 DNA reads TGCAGTTTTGAGGGTTTCTACTTC. Encoded protein: CSFEGFYF.

The chain combines TRBV6-5 with TRBJ1-1; D not certain. Per germline, CDR1 MNHEY and CDR2 SVGAGI. This CDR3 is 15 amino acids long. V lost 0 bases, J lost 3 bases, and 11 bases lay in between. The CDR3 DNA follows: TGTGCCAGCAGTTACTCGAAAATAGGAGACACTGAAGCTTTCTTT. Encoded protein: CASSYSKIGDTEAFF.

Worth noting for this clone: The sample contains more than one DNA sequence encoding this CDR3. The V gene is TRBV5-1, the J gene TRBJ1-3, with 9 bases aligning to TRBD1. Germline V CDR1 and CDR2: SGHRS, YFSETQ. The CDR3 has 14 amino acids. V trimming: 0 bases; J trimming: 6 bases; junction bases outside the gene matches: 1. CDR3 amino acids: CASSLGTGANTIYF. For the CDR3, the DNA is TGCGCCAGCAGCTTGGGGACAGGGGCAAACACCATATATTTT. The complete variable domain, with remaining parts taken from reference TRBV5-1 and TRBJ1-3, reads KAGVTQTPRYLIKTRGQQVTLSCSPISGHRSVSWYQQTPGQGLQFLFEYFSETQRNKGNFPGRFSGRQFSNSRSEMNVSTLELGDSALYLCASSLGTGANTIYFGEGSWLTVV.

V usage is TRBV5-1 and J usage is TRBJ2-5; the D gene is possibly TRBD2 (5 bases). The germline V gene has CDR1 SGHRS and CDR2 YFSETQ. The CDR3 length is 15 residues. Trimming removed 4 bases from V and 4 bases from J, with 17 bases in between. CDR3: CASSVRSSPAETQYF. The CDR3 DNA follows: TGCGCCAGCAGCGTCCGGTCTAGCCCCGCAGAGACCCAGTACTTC.

The chain employs TRBV3-1 (or the pseudogene TRBV3-2) and TRBJ2-5, with D possibly matching TRBD1 (5 bases). The V gene's germline CDR1 is LGHDT and CDR2 YNNKEL (reference sequence). The CDR3 totals 16 residues. V gave up 1 base and J gave up 0 bases, with 12 bases separating them. The CDR3 DNA is TGTGCCAGCAGCCAAGGTCAGGGAACAAACCAAGAGACCCAGTACTTC. Amino acid sequence: CASSQGQGTNQETQYF.

The chain joins TRBV5-1 to TRBJ2-7; tentative D call: TRBD1 (6 bases). The CDR3 has 16 amino acids. CDR1 and CDR2 (germline): SGHRS, YFSETQ. Trimming shortened V by 1 base and J by 1 base, and 15 bases separated the two germline ends. The CDR3 here is CASSLWQGHTSYEQYF. CDR3 bases: TGCGCCAGCAGCTTGTGGCAGGGACATACTTCCTACGAGCAGTACTTC.

The DNA of the CDR3 is TGTGCCAGCAGCTTAAGCAGGGCCGGGGAGCAGTACTTC. It is translated as CASSLSRAGEQYF. The V and J genes are TRBV7-3 and TRBJ2-7; D might be TRBD1 (5 bases). V was shortened by 1 base and J by 7 bases, with 11 bases between the two germline ends. This CDR3 spans 13 amino acids. CDR1 is SGHTA and CDR2 is FQGTGA in the germline V gene.

V usage is TRBV28 and J usage is TRBJ2-3; TRBD2 aligns across 8 bases. Germline V CDR1 and CDR2: MDHEN, SYDVKM. Trimming took 6 bases from V and 6 from J; bases not matched to a gene: 8. CDR3 length equals 14 residues. DNA for the CDR3: TGTGCCAGCAGAGTGGCGGGAGGATGGGATACGCAGTATTTT. It specifies CASRVAGGWDTQYF.

This chain joins TRBV4-3 and TRBJ2-5; D is possibly TRBD1 (6 bases). Germline lookup yields CDR1 LGHNA and CDR2 YSLEER. V gave up 1 base and J gave up 0 bases, with 6 bases separating them. The CDR3 runs 14 residues. The DNA of the CDR3 is TGCGCCAGCAGCCAAGGGGGGCACCAAGAGACCCAGTACTTC. Translated: CASSQGGHQETQYF.

This chain uses TRBV19 with TRBJ2-7; 8 nucleotides align to TRBD1. CDR1 is LNHDA and CDR2 is SQIVND in the germline V gene (reference sequence). This CDR3 is built from 15 residues. Trimming removed 7 bases from V and 0 bases from J; junction bases left unmatched: 8. The CDR3 region has the DNA TGTGCCAGTACTGGACGGACAGGGAGCTCCTACGAGCAGTACTTC. This translates into CASTGRTGSSYEQYF.

The chain links TRBV10-3 to TRBJ2-3, with D perhaps matching TRBD2 (6 bases). CDR3 length: 20 residues. CDR1 and CDR2 from the germline V gene are ENHRY and SYGVKD. V gave up 0 bases and J gave up 0 bases, with 22 bases separating them. The chain's CDR3 is CAISESYGRGGSRSTDTQYF. CDR3 DNA sequence: TGTGCCATCAGTGAGTCTTATGGCCGTGGGGGGTCTAGAAGCACAGATACGCAGTATTTT.

The V and J genes are TRBV15 and TRBJ2-7; 12 bases line up with TRBD1. The junction had 6 bases not matched to a gene; V was cut back by 4 bases and J by 5 bases. Germline values: CDR1 LNHNV, CDR2 YYDKDF (reference sequence). The CDR3 runs 15 residues. The CDR3 spells CATSTRGTGGNEQYF. CDR3 nucleotides: TGTGCCACCAGCACTAGGGGGACAGGGGGCAACGAGCAGTACTTC.

The rearrangement joins TRBV28 to TRBJ1-5; no firm D call. Germline CDR1 reads MDHEN; CDR2 reads SYDVKM. Trimming removed 3 bases from V and 1 base from J, with 10 bases in between. The CDR3 is 15 residues long. CDR3 loop: CASSFWRGSNQPQHF. The CDR3 nucleotides are TGTGCCAGCAGTTTTTGGAGAGGCAGCAATCAGCCCCAGCATTTT.